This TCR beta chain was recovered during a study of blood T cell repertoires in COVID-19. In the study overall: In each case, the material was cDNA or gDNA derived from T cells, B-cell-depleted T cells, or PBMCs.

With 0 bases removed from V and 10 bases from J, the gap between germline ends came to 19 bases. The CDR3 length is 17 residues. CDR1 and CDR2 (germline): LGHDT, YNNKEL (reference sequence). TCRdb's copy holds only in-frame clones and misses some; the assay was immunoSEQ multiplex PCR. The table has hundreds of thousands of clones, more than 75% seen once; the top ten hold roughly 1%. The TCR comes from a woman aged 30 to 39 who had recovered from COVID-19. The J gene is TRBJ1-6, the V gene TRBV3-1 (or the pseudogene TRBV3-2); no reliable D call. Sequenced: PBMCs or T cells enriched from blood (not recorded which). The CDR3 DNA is TGTGCCAGCAGCCAAGAGGGGTACTGGAGGTCTCGCTCACCCCTCCACTTT. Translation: CASSQEGYWRSRSPLHF.